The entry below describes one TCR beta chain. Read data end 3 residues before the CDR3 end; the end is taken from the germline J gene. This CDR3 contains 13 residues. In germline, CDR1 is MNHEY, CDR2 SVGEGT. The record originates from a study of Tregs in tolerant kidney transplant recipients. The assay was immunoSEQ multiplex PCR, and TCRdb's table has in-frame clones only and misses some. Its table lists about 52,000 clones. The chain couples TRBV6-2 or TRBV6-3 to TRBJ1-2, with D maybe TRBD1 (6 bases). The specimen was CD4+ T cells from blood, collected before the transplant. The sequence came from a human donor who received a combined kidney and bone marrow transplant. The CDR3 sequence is CASSYPGARGYTF. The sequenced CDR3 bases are TGTGCCAGCAGTTACCCAGGGGCGCGAGGC.